This entry lists 9 T cell receptor beta chains sequenced from one sample in a study of T cell changes during pregnancy in multiple sclerosis. TCRdb keeps only in-frame clones here, not all; method: immunoSEQ multiplex PCR. The repertoire holds fewer than 60,000 clones, around nine tenths seen once, with 0.39% in the top ten. The sequencing used CD4+ T cells from peripheral blood mononuclear cells, collected after pregnancy. The origin of the receptors is a female donor with multiple sclerosis, enrolled in a pregnancy study.

This chain joins TRBV7-2 and TRBJ1-3; D remains unclear. Trimming stripped 2 bases from V and 0 bases from J, with 11 bases between. The CDR3 spans 16 residues. Germline CDR1 SGHTA, CDR2 FQGNSA. CDR3 loop: CASSLSALRSGNTIYF. The CDR3 DNA sequence: TGTGCCAGCAGCTTATCCGCGCTCCGCTCTGGAAACACCATATATTTT.

There are a few counts of this clone. The chain links TRBV9 to TRBJ1-4; 8 positions agree with TRBD1. The CDR3 runs to 15 residues. V trimming: 3 bases; J trimming: 7 bases; junction bases outside the gene matches: 8. CDR1 is SGDLS and CDR2 is YYNGEE in the germline V gene. The CDR3, as DNA: TGTGCCAGCAGCGCTGGACAGGGTGGGGGTGAAAAACTGTTTTTT. As protein: CASSAGQGGGEKLFF.

V usage is TRBV19 and J usage is TRBJ1-4; 10 bases match TRBD1. V dropped 5 bases and J dropped 7; count of bases not matched to a gene: 7. The germline V gene encodes CDR1 LNHDA and CDR2 SQIVND (reference sequence). The CDR3 contains 15 residues. The CDR3 spells CASSDDRGRSEKLFF. Here the CDR3 DNA reads TGTGCCAGTAGTGATGACAGGGGGCGGAGTGAAAAACTGTTTTTT.

The chain combines TRBV2 with TRBJ2-1; no clear D. Germline CDR1 SNHLY, CDR2 FYNNEI. Trimming removed 3 bases from V and 9 bases from J, with 15 bases in between. The CDR3 contains 14 residues. CDR3 sequence reads: CASSEEQGRGEQFF. CDR3 DNA sequence: TGTGCCAGCAGTGAGGAGCAAGGTAGAGGTGAGCAGTTCTTC. The whole variable domain, filled in from reference TRBV2 and TRBJ2-1, reads EPEVTQTPSHQVTQMGQEVILRCVPISNHLYFYWYRQILGQKVEFLVSFYNNEISEKSEIFDDQFSVERPDGSNFTLKIRSTKLEDSAMYFCASSEEQGRGEQFFGPGTRLTVL.

The count of this clone is one. This sequence joins TRBV29-1 and TRBJ1-2, with 9 positions matching TRBD1. The junction had 9 bases not matched to a gene; V was cut back by 3 bases and J by 7 bases. This CDR3 has 14 residues. CDR1 SQVTM and CDR2 ANQGSEA come from the germline V gene. CDR3 nucleotide sequence: TGCAGCGTTGATCGGGGACAGGGTGTCGGTGGCTACACCTTC. Translated: CSVDRGQGVGGYTF.

The CDR3 is CSVGGDTQYF. The CDR3 DNA is TGCAGTGTAGGGGGAGATACGCAGTATTTT. The rearrangement links TRBV20-1 to TRBJ2-3; D perhaps matches TRBD1 (6 bases). There are 10 residues in the CDR3. Trimming stripped 7 bases from V and 5 bases from J, with 7 bases between. From germline, CDR1 is DFQATT and CDR2 SNEGSKA (reference sequence).

This chain uses TRBV27 with TRBJ2-1, with TRBD2 as a possible D gene (5 bases). The CDR3 covers 11 residues. CDR1 and CDR2 (germline): MNHEY, SMNVEV (reference sequence). Trimming pared 6 bases from V and 8 bases from J, leaving 8 bases between. CDR3 in amino acids: CASRSRDEQFF. The CDR3 nucleotides are TGTGCCAGCAGGTCGCGGGATGAGCAGTTCTTC.

The gene calls are TRBV15 and TRBJ1-1; D not certain. The ends were cut back, 7 bases at V and 1 base at J, with 19 bases in the middle. Germline CDR1 is LNHNV and CDR2 is YYDKDF (reference sequence). This CDR3 contains 16 residues. The CDR3 DNA reads as TGTGCCACCACCGAGGTACTACAAGTAGGGAACACTGAAGCTTTCTTT. Amino acids: CATTEVLQVGNTEAFF.

This chain links TRBV30 with TRBJ1-1; D not resolved. The germline V and J ends were trimmed by 2 bases and 5 bases, with 15 bases remaining between them. This CDR3 spans 14 amino acids. In germline, CDR1 is GTSNPN, CDR2 SVGIG (reference sequence). DNA for the CDR3: TGTGCCTGGAGTCCTCCACCCAGGTGGACTGAAGCTTTCTTT. It yields the protein CAWSPPPRWTEAFF.